This TCR beta chain was identified during a study of Graves' ophthalmopathy and Graves' hyperthyroidism. The V segment lost 7 bases and the J segment 2 bases; nucleotides outside the gene matches: 2. This CDR3 has 13 amino acids. This clonotype was observed a few times. Investigators amplified TCR beta CDR3 regions from RNA transcripts. After a first-round RT-PCR with HTBI primers, a second-round multiplex PCR was run. TCRdb reprocessed the multiplex PCR reads with MiXCR, giving one entry per CDR3 protein. Seen here are roughly 1.1 million distinct CDR3 sequences, about 35% observed once, and the top ten hold roughly 11%.

The receptor comes from an adult man with Graves' hyperthyroidism. This chain joins TRBV12-3 or TRBV12-4 and TRBJ1-5; TRBD1 matches at 7 bases. Sequenced material: peripheral blood or thyroid tissue (not recorded which). The CDR3 DNA reads as TGTGCCAGCAACACAGGGGGCAATCAGCCCCAGCATTTT. It translates to CASNTGGNQPQHF.